The T cell receptor beta chain under discussion was sequenced for a study of T cells after yellow fever vaccination. Study-level information: Some fractions had low cell numbers, and these were prepared with SMART-Seq v4 Ultra Low Input.

MiXCR, run by TCRdb on the 5' RACE reads, gives a single entry per CDR3 protein. In the table there are about 630,000 distinct CDR3 sequences, about 12% of which are singletons. A few counts support this clonotype. Its antigen is as yet unknown. General study findings and limits: A weaker secondary response peaked on day 5, the primary on day 15. Only a small proportion of the clonotypes turned up in both the CD4 and the CD8 compartments, likely arising from convergent recombination. Boosting was followed by the reappearance of most primary-vaccination clones (just under 97% CD4, around 86% CD8).

This CDR3 region has 15 residues. Trimming took off 8 bases at V and 2 bases at J, with 19 bases between the two ends. CDR1 is SGHRS, CDR2 YFSETQ, per germline. The chain employs TRBV5-1 and TRBJ1-1, with unresolved D. The sample here was PBMCs, taken on the day of the yellow fever booster vaccination. The clonotype comes from a man younger than 45 who received the YFV17D yellow fever vaccine. The CDR3 loop reads CARTARRPRNTEAFF. The CDR3 DNA sequence: TGCGCCAGGACTGCCCGACGTCCCCGTAACACTGAAGCTTTCTTT.